The 3 T cell receptor beta chains in this list originate from one sample, sequenced in a study of cytomegalovirus exposure and HLA in healthy donors. Both 60 Vbeta primers and 13 Jbeta primers went into the PCR. Libraries were prepared by immunoSEQ multiplex PCR; TCRdb keeps only in-frame clonotypes and omits some of them. This sample has 150,000 to 170,000 clones, with 60% to 80% found just once. Sequencing used PBMCs. The receptors come from a young man in good health and CMV-seropositive.

The V and J genes are TRBV5-3 and TRBJ1-2; 10 bases are shared with TRBD1. TRBV5-3 is marked as an open reading frame, function uncertain. This CDR3 comprises 19 residues. Losses at the gene ends were 7 bases for V and 6 bases for J; bases not matched to a gene: 24. In DNA, the CDR3 is TGTGCCAGATGGACCGGGACAGGGGACATGGGTAGACGGATGCATGGCTACACCTTC. Amino acid sequence: CARWTGTGDMGRRMHGYTF.

The chain is built from TRBV4-2 and TRBJ1-5; D remains ambiguous. V lost 1 base and J lost 0, with 7 bases in between. The CDR3 extends over 15 amino acids. Germline-derived CDR1 and CDR2 are LGHNA and YNFKEQ. CDR3 sequence reads: CASSQGGISNQPQHF. CDR3 sequence (DNA): TGTGCCAGCAGCCAAGGAGGGATTAGCAATCAGCCCCAGCATTTT.

Worth noting for this clone: The junction differs from germline at one of its ends, possibly a read error. The same CDR3 arises from other DNA sequences in this sample as well. The V call is TRBV5-4, the J call TRBJ1-3; D gene ambiguous. Germline CDR1 is SGHNT and CDR2 is YYREEE (reference sequence). CDR3 length: 15 amino acids. This CDR3 reads CASSLDTTSGNTIYF. CDR3 nucleotide sequence: TGTGCCAGCAGCTTAGACACAACCTCTGGAAACACCATATACTTT.